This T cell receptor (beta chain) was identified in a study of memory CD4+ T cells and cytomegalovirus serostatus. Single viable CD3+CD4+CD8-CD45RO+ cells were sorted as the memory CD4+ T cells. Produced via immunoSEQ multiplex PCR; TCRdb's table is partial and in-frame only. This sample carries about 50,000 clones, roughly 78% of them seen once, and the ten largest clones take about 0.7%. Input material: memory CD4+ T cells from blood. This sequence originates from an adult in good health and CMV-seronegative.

The CDR3 coding sequence is TGTGCCTGGAGTGTATGGAGAGGGGGAAAAAACATTCAGTACTTC. It encodes CAWSVWRGGKNIQYF. The chain combines TRBV30 with TRBJ2-4, with D perhaps matching TRBD1 (6 bases). Germline V gene sequence: CDR1 GTSNPN, CDR2 SVGIG (reference sequence). With 0 bases removed from V and 4 bases from J, the gap between germline ends came to 13 bases. The CDR3 has 15 residues.